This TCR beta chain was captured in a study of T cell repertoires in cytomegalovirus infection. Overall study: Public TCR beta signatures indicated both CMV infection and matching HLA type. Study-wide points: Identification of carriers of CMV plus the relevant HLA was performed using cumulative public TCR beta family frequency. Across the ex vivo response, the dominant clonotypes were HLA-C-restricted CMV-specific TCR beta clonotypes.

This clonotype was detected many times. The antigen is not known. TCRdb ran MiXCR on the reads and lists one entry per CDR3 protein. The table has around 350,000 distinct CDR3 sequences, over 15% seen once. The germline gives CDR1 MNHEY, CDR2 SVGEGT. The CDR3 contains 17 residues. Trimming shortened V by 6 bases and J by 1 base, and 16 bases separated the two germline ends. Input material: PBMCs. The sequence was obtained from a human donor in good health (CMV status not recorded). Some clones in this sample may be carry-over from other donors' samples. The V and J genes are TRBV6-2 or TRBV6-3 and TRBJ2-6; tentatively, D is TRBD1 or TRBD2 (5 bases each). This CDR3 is CASSPVRGRSGANVLTF. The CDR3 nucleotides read TGTGCCAGCAGCCCCGTAAGGGGACGGTCTGGGGCCAACGTCCTGACTTTC.